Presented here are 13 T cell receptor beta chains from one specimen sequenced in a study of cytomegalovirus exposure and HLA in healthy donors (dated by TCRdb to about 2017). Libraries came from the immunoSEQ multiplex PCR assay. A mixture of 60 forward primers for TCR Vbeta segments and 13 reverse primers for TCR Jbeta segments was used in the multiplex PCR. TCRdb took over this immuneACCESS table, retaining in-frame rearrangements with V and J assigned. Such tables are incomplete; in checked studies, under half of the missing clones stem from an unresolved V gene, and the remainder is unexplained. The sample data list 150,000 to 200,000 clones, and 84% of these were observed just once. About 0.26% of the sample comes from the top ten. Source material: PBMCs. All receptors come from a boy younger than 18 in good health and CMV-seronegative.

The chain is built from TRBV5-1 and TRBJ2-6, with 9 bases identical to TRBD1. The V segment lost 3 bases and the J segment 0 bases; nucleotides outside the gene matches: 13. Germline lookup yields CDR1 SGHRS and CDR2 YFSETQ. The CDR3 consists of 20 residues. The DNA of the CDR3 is TGCGCCAGCAGCTCTCCCCAAACAGGGGGCGTCTTCTCTGGGGCCAACGTCCTGACTTTC. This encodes CASSSPQTGGVFSGANVLTF.

CDR3 sequence reads: CSAGTDPNYGYTF. CDR3 DNA sequence: TGCAGCGCTGGGACAGACCCTAACTATGGCTACACCTTC. V is TRBV29-1 and J is TRBJ1-2, with 7 bases lining up with TRBD1. Germline CDR1 is SQVTM and CDR2 is ANQGSEA. The CDR3 covers 13 residues. J gave up 0 bases and V 7 bases, and 5 bases lay outside the gene matches.

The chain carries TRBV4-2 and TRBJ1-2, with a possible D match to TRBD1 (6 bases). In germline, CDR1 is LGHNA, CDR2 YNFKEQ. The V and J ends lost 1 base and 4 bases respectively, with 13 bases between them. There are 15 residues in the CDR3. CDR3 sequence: CASSQVRQATYGYTF. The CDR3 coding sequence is TGTGCCAGCAGCCAAGTCAGACAGGCGACCTATGGCTACACCTTC.

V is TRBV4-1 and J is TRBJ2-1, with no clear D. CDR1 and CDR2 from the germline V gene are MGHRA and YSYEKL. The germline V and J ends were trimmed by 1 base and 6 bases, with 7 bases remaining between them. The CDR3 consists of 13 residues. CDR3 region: CASSQVSPNEQFF. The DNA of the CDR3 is TGCGCCAGCAGCCAAGTATCCCCCAATGAGCAGTTCTTC.

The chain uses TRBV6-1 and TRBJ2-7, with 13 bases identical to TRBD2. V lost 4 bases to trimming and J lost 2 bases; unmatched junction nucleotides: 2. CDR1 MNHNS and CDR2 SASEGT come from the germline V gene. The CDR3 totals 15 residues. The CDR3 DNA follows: TGTGCCAGCAGTGGGACTAGCGGGAGCACCTACGAGCAGTACTTC. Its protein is CASSGTSGSTYEQYF.

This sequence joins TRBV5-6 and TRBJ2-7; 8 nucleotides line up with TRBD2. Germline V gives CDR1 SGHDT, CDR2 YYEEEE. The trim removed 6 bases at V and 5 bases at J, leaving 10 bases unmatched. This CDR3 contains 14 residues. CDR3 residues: CASTWGRGANEQYF. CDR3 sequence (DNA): TGTGCCAGCACATGGGGGCGGGGGGCAAACGAGCAGTACTTC.

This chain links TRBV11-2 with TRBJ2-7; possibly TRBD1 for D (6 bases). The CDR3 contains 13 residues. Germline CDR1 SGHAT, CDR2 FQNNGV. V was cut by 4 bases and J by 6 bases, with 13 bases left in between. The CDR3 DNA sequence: TGTGCCAGCAGCTCCACCAGGGGCGGCGAGCAGTACTTC. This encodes CASSSTRGGEQYF. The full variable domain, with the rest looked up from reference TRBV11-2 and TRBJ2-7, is EAGVAQSPRYKIIEKRQSVAFWCNPISGHATLYWYQQILGQGPKLLIQFQNNGVVDDSQLPKDRFSAERLKGVDSTLKIQPAKLEDSAVYLCASSSTRGGEQYFGPGTRLTVT.

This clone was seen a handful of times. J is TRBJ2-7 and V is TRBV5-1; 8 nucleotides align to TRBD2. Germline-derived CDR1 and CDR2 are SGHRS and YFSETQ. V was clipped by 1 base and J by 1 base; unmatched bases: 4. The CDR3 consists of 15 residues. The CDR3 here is CASSLLAGSSYEQYF. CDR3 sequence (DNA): TGCGCCAGCAGCTTGTTAGCGGGGTCTTCCTACGAGCAGTACTTC.

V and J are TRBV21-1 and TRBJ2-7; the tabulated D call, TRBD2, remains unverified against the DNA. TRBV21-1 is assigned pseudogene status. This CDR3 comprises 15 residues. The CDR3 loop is CASSKQLDYHYEQYF. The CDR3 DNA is TGTGCCAGCAGCAAGCAGTTGGACTATCATTACGAGCAGTACTTC.

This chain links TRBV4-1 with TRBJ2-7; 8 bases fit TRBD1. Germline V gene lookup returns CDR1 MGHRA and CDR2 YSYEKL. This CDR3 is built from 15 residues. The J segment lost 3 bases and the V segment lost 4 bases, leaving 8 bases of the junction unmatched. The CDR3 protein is CASSPSTGDFYEQYF. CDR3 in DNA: TGCGCCAGCAGCCCCTCGACAGGGGATTTCTACGAGCAGTACTTC.

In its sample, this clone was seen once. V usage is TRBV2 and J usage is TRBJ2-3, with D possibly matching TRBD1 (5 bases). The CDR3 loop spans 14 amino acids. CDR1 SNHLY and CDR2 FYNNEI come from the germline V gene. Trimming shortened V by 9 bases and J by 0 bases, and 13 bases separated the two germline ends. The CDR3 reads CASSWGPSTDTQYF. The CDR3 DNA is TGTGCCAGTTCCTGGGGCCCCAGCACAGATACGCAGTATTTT.

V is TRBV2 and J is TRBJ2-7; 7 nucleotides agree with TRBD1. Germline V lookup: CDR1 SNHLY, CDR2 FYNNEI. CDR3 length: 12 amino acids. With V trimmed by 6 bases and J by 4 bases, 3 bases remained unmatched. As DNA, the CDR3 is TGTGCCAGCAGGTTACAGGGGTACGAGCAGTACTTC. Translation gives CASRLQGYEQYF. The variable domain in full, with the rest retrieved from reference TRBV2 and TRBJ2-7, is EPEVTQTPSHQVTQMGQEVILRCVPISNHLYFYWYRQILGQKVEFLVSFYNNEISEKSEIFDDQFSVERPDGSNFTLKIRSTKLEDSAMYFCASRLQGYEQYFGPGTRLTVT.

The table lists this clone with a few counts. The CDR3 is CASSQDLYRNAAAFF. DNA for the CDR3: TGCGCCAGCAGCCAAGATTTGTACAGGAACGCGGCGGCTTTCTTT. This chain joins TRBV4-1 and TRBJ1-1, with a weak D call TRBD1 (5 bases). V was pared by 0 bases and J by 11 bases, with 19 bases between. Germline V gene sequence: CDR1 MGHRA, CDR2 YSYEKL. The CDR3 totals 15 residues.